The entry that follows covers one T cell receptor beta chain sequence. The data belong to a study of blood T cell repertoires in COVID-19. Per the original data handling: Counts of nucleated cells, estimated from reference gene primer amplification, were obtained. Here immunoSEQ multiplex PCR was the method, and the copy in TCRdb shows in-frame clones only, minus some. V and J calls and clone size are given by that table; D and trimming were obtained from the DNA. In the table there are about 350,000 clones, more than 75% of which are singletons. Trimming pared 3 bases from V and 8 bases from J, leaving 11 bases between. The CDR3 covers 14 residues.

This sequence joins TRBV23-1 and TRBJ1-6; D remains ambiguous. TRBV23-1 is an open reading frame, and its role is uncertain. The sequencing sample was made of PBMCs or T cells enriched from blood (not recorded which). This clonotype was obtained from a woman aged 25 to 45 who had recovered from COVID-19. CDR3 sequence (DNA): TGCGCCAGCAGTCAGGTATGGGAGCATTCACCCCTCCACTTT. Protein sequence: CASSQVWEHSPLHF.